What follows describes a single T cell receptor (beta chain). These data belong to a study of STAT5B mutations in CD4+ large granular lymphocyte leukemia. Germline lookup yields CDR1 LNHDA and CDR2 SQIVND (reference sequence). Trimming took off 6 bases at V and 3 bases at J, with 8 bases between the two ends. This CDR3 contains 12 residues. Here immunoSEQ multiplex PCR was the method, and the copy in TCRdb shows in-frame clones only, minus some. The table shows about 32,000 clones, with approximately 71% occurring only once. The sequenced material came from CD4+ T cells from blood buffy coats. The receptor was derived from a human donor in good health. The chain has TRBV19 and TRBJ1-2, with D hard to call. The CDR3 loop reads CASRSEYYGYTF. Here the CDR3 DNA reads TGTGCCAGTAGGTCCGAGTACTATGGCTACACCTTC.